Below are 9 T cell receptor beta chains sequenced from a single sample in a study of CD8+CD57+ T cells in acquired aplastic anemia. According to the study, genomic DNA was the template for TCR beta VDJ and CDR3 profiling. A single record per CDR3 protein comes from TCRdb applying MiXCR to the reads. This table holds 200,000 to 300,000 distinct CDR3 sequences, about 80% found once. The patients chosen for sequencing had shown expansion of CD8+CD57+ cells (detected by flow cytometry). The source material was sorted CD4+, CD8+, or CD8+CD57+ T cells (not recorded which) from PBMCs. These receptors all stem from a human donor with aplastic anemia.

The rearrangement uses TRBV9 and TRBJ1-2; possible D gene TRBD1, 5 bases. The V gene's germline CDR1 is SGDLS and CDR2 YYNGEE. The CDR3 contains 16 residues. Trimming took 4 bases from V and 7 from J, leaving 23 bases between them. CDR3 in amino acids: CASSLETDTQVFGYTF. CDR3 sequence (DNA): TGTGCCAGCAGCTTGGAGACAGATACGCAGGTTTTTGGCTACACCTTC.

Details on this clonotype: The junction departs from germline at one end; a sequencing error may be responsible. V and J are TRBV12-3 or TRBV12-4 and TRBJ2-3, with 10 positions matching TRBD1. The CDR3 totals 13 residues. CDR3: CASRRDRGDEKLF. The CDR3 DNA reads as TGTGCCAGCAGGAGGGACAGGGGAGATGAAAAACTGTTT.

CDR3 residues: CASSLHLGDTGELFF. CDR3 in DNA: TGTGCCAGCAGCCTCCACTTGGGAGACACCGGGGAGCTGTTTTTT. The rearrangement links TRBV11-3 to TRBJ2-2; tentative D call: TRBD2 (5 bases). Germline V CDR1 and CDR2: SGHNT, YENEEA. CDR3 length equals 15 residues. The V gene lost 5 bases and the J gene lost 3 bases, with 13 bases spanning the gap. The whole variable domain, filled in from reference TRBV11-3 and TRBJ2-2, reads EAGVVQSPRYKIIEKKQPVAFWCNPISGHNTLYWYLQNLGQGPELLIRYENEEAVDDSQLPKDRFSAERLKGVDSTLKIQPAELGDSAVYLCASSLHLGDTGELFFGEGSRLTVL.

The count of this clonotype is one. The V and J genes are TRBV15 and TRBJ1-2, with a possible D match to TRBD1 (5 bases). Germline loops: CDR1 LNHNV, CDR2 YYDKDF (reference sequence). The V end was cut by 0 bases, the J end by 1 base, with 12 bases between. This CDR3 spans 16 amino acids. CDR3 DNA sequence: TGTGCCACCAGCAGAGAAGCAGGGAGGGTTAACTATGGCTACACCTTC. Amino acid sequence: CATSREAGRVNYGYTF.

The chain combines TRBV7-8 with TRBJ2-7; D may be TRBD2 (5 bases). The length of the CDR3 is 14 residues. Trimming pared 9 bases from V and 9 bases from J, leaving 24 bases between. Germline CDR1 reads SGHVS; CDR2 reads FQNEAQ. DNA for the CDR3: TGTGCCAGTAGTATCGGGATTTCCTCCGACACGCAGTACTTC. This codes for CASSIGISSDTQYF.

The J gene is TRBJ1-1, the V gene TRBV11-3; TRBD1 might be the D (6 bases). CDR3 length equals 11 residues. Trimming took 5 bases from V and 13 from J, leaving 14 bases between them. The germline CDR1 and CDR2 sequences are SGHNT and YENEEA. CDR3 DNA sequence: TGTGCCAGCAGCGAGGGTCTGACAGGTTTCTTT. Its translation: CASSEGLTGFF. Combining the CDR3 with reference TRBV11-3 and TRBJ1-1 gives the whole variable domain EAGVVQSPRYKIIEKKQPVAFWCNPISGHNTLYWYLQNLGQGPELLIRYENEEAVDDSQLPKDRFSAERLKGVDSTLKIQPAELGDSAVYLCASSEGLTGFFGQGTRLTVV.

The J gene is TRBJ2-7, the V gene TRBV2; the D gene could be TRBD1 or TRBD2 (6 bases each). Germline V gene data show CDR1 as SNHLY and CDR2 as FYNNEI. There are 18 residues in the CDR3. Trimming stripped 8 bases from V and 12 bases from J, with 38 bases between. CDR3 sequence: CASGDGGTDTQYFYEGYV. In DNA form, the CDR3 reads TGTGCCAGCGGGGACGGGGGCACAGATACGCAGTATTTTTACGAAGGGTACGTC.

The chain is built from TRBV5-5 and TRBJ2-1; 7 bases agree with TRBD1. The CDR3 consists of 16 residues. V shed 2 bases, J shed 3 bases, and the junction held 8 bases outside the gene matches. From germline, CDR1 is SGHKS and CDR2 YYEKEE (reference sequence). The CDR3 sequence: CASSLSLTGRYNEQFF. The DNA of the CDR3 is TGTGCCAGCAGCTTAAGCTTGACAGGGCGCTACAATGAGCAGTTCTTC.

The gene calls are TRBV2 and TRBJ2-7; the match to TRBD2 covers 9 bases. Germline V gene data show CDR1 as SNHLY and CDR2 as FYNNEI. The CDR3 totals 15 residues. The ends lost 6 bases at V and 1 base at J; junction bases unmatched: 7. CDR3 nucleotide sequence: TGTGCCAGCAGGTCCAGCGGGGGGCAGTCCTACGAGCAGTACTTC. The encoded protein is CASRSSGGQSYEQYF.